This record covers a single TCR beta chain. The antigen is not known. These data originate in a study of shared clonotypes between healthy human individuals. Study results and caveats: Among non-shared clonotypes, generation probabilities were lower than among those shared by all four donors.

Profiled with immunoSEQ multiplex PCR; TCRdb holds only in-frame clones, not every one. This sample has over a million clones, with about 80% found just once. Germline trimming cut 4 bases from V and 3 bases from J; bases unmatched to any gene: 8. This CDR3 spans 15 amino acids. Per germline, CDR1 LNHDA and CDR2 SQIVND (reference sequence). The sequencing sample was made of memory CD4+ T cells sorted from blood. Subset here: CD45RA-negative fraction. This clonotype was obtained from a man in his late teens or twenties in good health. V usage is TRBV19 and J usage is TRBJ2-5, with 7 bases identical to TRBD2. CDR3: CASSKGLLAEETQYF. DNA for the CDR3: TGTGCCAGTAGTAAGGGGCTCCTAGCGGAAGAGACCCAGTACTTC.